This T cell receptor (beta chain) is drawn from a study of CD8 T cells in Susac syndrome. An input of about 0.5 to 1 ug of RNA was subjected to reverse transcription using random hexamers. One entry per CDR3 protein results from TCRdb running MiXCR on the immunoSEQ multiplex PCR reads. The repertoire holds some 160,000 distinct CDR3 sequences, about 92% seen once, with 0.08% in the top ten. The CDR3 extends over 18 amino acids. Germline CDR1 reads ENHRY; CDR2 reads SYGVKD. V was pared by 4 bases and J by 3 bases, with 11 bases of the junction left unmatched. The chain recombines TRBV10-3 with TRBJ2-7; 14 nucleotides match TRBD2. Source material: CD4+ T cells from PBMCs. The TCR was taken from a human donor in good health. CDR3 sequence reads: CAISVPPGTSGRGYEQYF. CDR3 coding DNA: TGTGCCATCAGTGTTCCGCCTGGGACTAGCGGGAGAGGCTACGAGCAGTACTTC.